This T cell receptor (beta chain) was sequenced in a study of blood T cell repertoires in COVID-19 (dated by TCRdb to 2019 to 2021). Notes on the research overall: Samples from collaborators originated in the United States, Italy and Spain and spanned both the acute and convalescent phases of COVID-19. The prospective study material was composed of cDNA or gDNA derived from T cells, B-cell-depleted T cells, or PBMCs. Deeply sampled blood TCRbeta repertoires from subjects exposed to, actively infected with, or recovered from COVID-19 were included in the dataset. A freely available public database, intended as a resource for researchers studying the immune response to SARS-CoV-2, is where the repertoires were released. The samples were drawn from two sources: the first 160 participants of the ongoing ImmuneRACE study, and fewer than 1,500 subjects contributed by 6 global collaborators. The sample metadata nearly always contained a de-identified subject ID, COVID-19 status, age in years and sex. Where available, HLA class I and class II types were taken from metadata supplied by the sample provider and were not determined by assay-based typing. Beyond this particular receptor, the publication reports: Clinical and demographic metadata were provided uncurated, with the amount varying by source and participant.

As for this clone: It has no known antigen specificity. No much larger clone exists at a distance of one base, and base qualities are not known.

The immunoSEQ Assay, a bias-controlled multiplex PCR, was used to amplify TCRbeta CDR3 regions from genomic DNA. Per the source publication's procedure: Nucleated cell counts per sample were estimated from amplification of reference gene primers within the assay. To quantify the absolute abundance of each unique TCRbeta CDR3 rearrangement, sequence reads were collapsed and filtered. For each sample, productive Simpson clonality was calculated by taking the square root of Simpson's diversity index across productive rearrangements. Entries here come from immuneACCESS through TCRdb and include only in-frame sequences with V and J called. Some clones fail to appear in such tables; in the studies checked, an unresolved V gene covers under half of the shortfall, and the cause of the remainder is unknown. For V, J and clone size, that table is used; D and trimming come from the DNA. Recorded for this sample are about 140,000 clones; around 82% of them occurred a single time. The top ten clones comprise about 5.5% of the sample.

The junction shows trimming of 3 bases on V and 4 bases on J, plus 13 bases between the germline ends. The germline V gene gives CDR1 as LGHNA and CDR2 as YSLEER. The CDR3, from cysteine to phenylalanine, totals 14 residues. Only the CDR3 DNA stays, 42 bases, in frame from base 1. In the prospective study, participants were roughly 18 to 100 years old, resided in 25 or so geographic areas of the United States, and were enrolled through a virtual design. In the prospective study, cohorts were assigned on the basis of participant-reported clinical history obtained from a screening survey and a study questionnaire. In the prospective study, whole blood, serum and a nasopharyngeal or oropharyngeal swab were collected from each participant by mobile phlebotomists. Participants in the prospective study had the option to provide additional blood draws and questionnaires over an approximately 2-month period. Prospective study blood samples were shipped either frozen or at room temperature before DNA extraction.

This chain joins TRBV4-3 to TRBJ2-7; a tentative D match to TRBD1 spans 6 bases. Sequenced input: PBMCs or T cells enriched from blood (not recorded which). The clonotype comes from a man aged 40-55 years with acute COVID-19. The DNA is TGCGCCAGCAGCCATGAGACAGGCCTTTACGAGCAGTACTTC. This is translated as CASSHETGLYEQYF.